These 25 T cell receptor beta chains came from one sample sequenced in a study of cytomegalovirus exposure and HLA in healthy donors. Profiled with immunoSEQ multiplex PCR; TCRdb holds only in-frame clones, not every one. The sample contains some 240,000 clones, roughly 87% of which appear only once. What was sequenced was PBMCs. These TCRs come from a woman aged 18-35 years in good health and CMV-seropositive.

V usage is TRBV20-1 and J usage is TRBJ1-2; unclear D gene. This CDR3 is 9 amino acids long. Trimming removed 6 bases from V and 14 bases from J, with 13 bases in between. Looked up from germline, CDR1 is DFQATT and CDR2 is SNEGSKA (reference sequence). CDR3 region: CSAVAPETF. DNA of the CDR3: TGCAGTGCCGTGGCGCCGGAGACCTTC.

The genes are TRBV5-1 and TRBJ2-1; 7 bases align to TRBD2. The CDR3 loop spans 15 amino acids. Germline CDR1 is SGHRS and CDR2 is YFSETQ. The V gene end was trimmed by 0 bases and the J gene end by 6 bases; junction bases not matched to a gene: 6. This chain's CDR3 is CASSLGLAEPNEQFF. CDR3 in DNA: TGCGCCAGCAGCTTGGGTCTAGCGGAACCCAATGAGCAGTTCTTC.

The rearrangement links TRBV5-4 to TRBJ1-1, with D maybe TRBD1 (6 bases). The CDR3 covers 13 residues. Germline CDR1 reads SGHNT; CDR2 reads YYREEE (reference sequence). Trimming shortened V by 4 bases and J by 3 bases, and 10 bases separated the two germline ends. In DNA form, the CDR3 reads TGTGCCAGCAGCCGTAACAGGGACACTGAAGCTTTCTTT. Amino acids: CASSRNRDTEAFF. Supplemented by reference TRBV5-4 and TRBJ1-1, the full variable domain reads ETGVTQSPTHLIKTRGQQVTLRCSSQSGHNTVSWYQQALGQGPQFIFQYYREEENGRGNFPPRFSGLQFPNYSSELNVNALELDDSALYLCASSRNRDTEAFFGQGTRLTVV.

This clone appeared a single time. J is TRBJ1-5 and V is TRBV28; D might be TRBD1 (5 bases). Germline CDR1 and CDR2: MDHEN and SYDVKM. Trimming removed 2 bases from V and 0 bases from J, with 14 bases in between. CDR3 length: 17 residues. CDR3 region: CASSLALGRDSNQPQHF. CDR3 DNA sequence: TGTGCCAGCAGTTTAGCCCTCGGCAGGGATAGCAATCAGCCCCAGCATTTT.

V usage is TRBV5-1 and J usage is TRBJ2-1, with D unresolved. The germline gives CDR1 SGHRS, CDR2 YFSETQ. With 3 bases removed from V and 8 bases from J, the gap between germline ends came to 15 bases. This CDR3 spans 14 amino acids. This CDR3 is CASSSETVVDEQFF. The CDR3 nucleotides read TGCGCCAGCAGCTCTGAGACTGTGGTCGATGAGCAGTTCTTC.

The chain has TRBV9 and TRBJ2-1, with 12 positions matching TRBD2. Looked up from germline, CDR1 is SGDLS and CDR2 is YYNGEE. J was trimmed by 4 bases and V by 4 bases; bases with no gene match: 12. This CDR3 comprises 18 residues. CDR3 nucleotides: TGTGCCAGCAGCATCGGGACTAGCGGGTTTGGGGGGTACAATGAGCAGTTCTTC. Translated: CASSIGTSGFGGYNEQFF.

This chain links TRBV7-3 with TRBJ2-7; the match to TRBD1 covers 7 bases. Germline trimming cut 5 bases from V and 2 bases from J; bases unmatched to any gene: 6. Germline V CDR1 and CDR2: SGHTA, FQGTGA. The CDR3 totals 14 residues. For the CDR3, the DNA is TGTGCCAGCAGCCCCAAGGGGGCCCCCTACGAGCAGTACTTC. Protein: CASSPKGAPYEQYF.

The rearrangement uses TRBV18 and TRBJ1-1, with unresolved D. The germline CDR1 and CDR2 sequences are KGHSH and LQKENI. The length of the CDR3 is 15 residues. V was pared by 1 base and J by 4 bases, with 13 bases between. The CDR3 sequence: CASSPQALGGTEAFF. In nucleotides, the CDR3 is TGTGCCAGCTCACCACAGGCCTTGGGAGGCACTGAAGCTTTCTTT.

About this clone itself: In the same sample, other DNA sequences code for this CDR3. The chain has TRBV7-9 and TRBJ2-1; TRBD2 aligns across 11 bases. The CDR3 is 15 residues long. Per germline, CDR1 SEHNR and CDR2 FQNEAQ (reference sequence). V lost 4 bases to trimming and J lost 4 bases; unmatched junction nucleotides: 3. For the CDR3, the DNA is TGTGCCAGCAGCTCGGGACTAGCGGTGTACAATGAGCAGTTCTTC. Translated, it gives CASSSGLAVYNEQFF.

V gene TRBV27 combines with J gene TRBJ2-5; D is unresolved. Trimming took 5 bases from V and 5 from J, leaving 15 bases between them. Germline CDR1 is MNHEY and CDR2 is SMNVEV (reference sequence). This CDR3 contains 14 residues. This CDR3 is CASSTGVAPETQYF. Written as DNA, the CDR3 is TGTGCCAGCAGTACCGGTGTTGCACCTGAGACCCAGTACTTC.

The chain couples TRBV5-4 to TRBJ2-1; TRBD2 aligns across 10 bases. V trimming: 2 bases; J trimming: 8 bases; junction bases outside the gene matches: 10. Germline CDR1 is SGHNT and CDR2 is YYREEE (reference sequence). CDR3 size: 16 residues. CDR3 loop: CASSLKAGGLVDEQFF. CDR3 bases: TGTGCCAGCAGCTTAAAAGCGGGAGGGCTGGTCGATGAGCAGTTCTTC.

The chain combines TRBV6-1 with TRBJ1-2; D possibly corresponds to TRBD1 (5 bases). The CDR3 spans 15 residues. Germline V CDR1 and CDR2: MNHNS, SASEGT. Trimming took off 3 bases at V and 4 bases at J, with 15 bases between the two ends. CDR3 sequence: CASSDGGGSGYGYTF. The CDR3 nucleotides read TGTGCCAGCAGTGATGGGGGGGGGAGTGGCTATGGCTACACCTTC.

This clone was counted once. The chain employs TRBV4-1 and TRBJ2-7; maybe TRBD2 (5 bases). The V gene's germline CDR1 is MGHRA and CDR2 YSYEKL. Trimming removed 0 bases at V and 4 bases at J, with 10 bases between. This CDR3 is 14 amino acids long. The CDR3 is CASSQEPGRYEQYF. CDR3 in DNA: TGCGCCAGCAGCCAAGAGCCTGGGAGATACGAGCAGTACTTC.

This clone was found a few times. The genes are TRBV30 and TRBJ2-7; weak D call: TRBD1 (6 bases). The CDR3 contains 11 residues. The V gene lost 4 bases and the J gene lost 7 bases, with 11 bases spanning the gap. CDR1 is GTSNPN and CDR2 is SVGIG in the germline V gene (reference sequence). The DNA for the CDR3 is TGTGCCTGGAAACAGGGTTTGGAGCAGTACTTC. Its translation: CAWKQGLEQYF.

This chain connects TRBV10-2 to TRBJ2-1; the D gene is possibly TRBD1 (6 bases). V gave up 6 bases and J gave up 4 bases, with 13 bases separating them. Germline CDR1 is WSHSY and CDR2 is SAAADI. The CDR3 loop spans 14 amino acids. CDR3 residues: CASRLQGTYNEQFF. In DNA, the CDR3 is TGCGCCAGCAGGCTACAGGGAACGTACAATGAGCAGTTCTTC.

There are many counts of this clone. V is TRBV4-2 and J is TRBJ2-6, with TRBD1 as a possible D gene (6 bases). V lost 3 bases to trimming and J lost 0 bases, with 6 bases between them. Germline V lookup: CDR1 LGHNA, CDR2 YNFKEQ. The CDR3 sequence is 15 residues long. The CDR3 DNA sequence: TGTGCCAGCAGCCAGGACAGCTCTGGGGCCAACGTCCTGACTTTC. This encodes CASSQDSSGANVLTF.

This clone appeared once. V is TRBV15 and J is TRBJ2-1; 14 bases line up with TRBD2. V shed 0 bases, J shed 7 bases, and the junction held 8 bases outside the gene matches. CDR1 is LNHNV and CDR2 is YYDKDF in the germline V gene (reference sequence). The CDR3 has 18 amino acids. CDR3 coding DNA: TGTGCCACCAGCAGAGATTTCACCGGGACTAGCGGGAGAAATGAGCAGTTCTTC. Amino acids: CATSRDFTGTSGRNEQFF.

The V gene is TRBV15, the J gene TRBJ1-4, with a tentative D call TRBD1 (5 bases). CDR1 LNHNV and CDR2 YYDKDF come from the germline V gene (reference sequence). Trimming shortened V by 0 bases and J by 7 bases, and 15 bases separated the two germline ends. This CDR3 has 16 residues. The CDR3 loop is CATSREGEGSGEKLFF. The CDR3 DNA is TGTGCCACCAGCAGAGAAGGGGAGGGGTCAGGTGAAAAACTGTTTTTT.

The V gene is TRBV11-3, the J gene TRBJ1-1; a weak D match, TRBD1 (5 bases). The germline V gene encodes CDR1 SGHNT and CDR2 YENEEA. Trimming cost V 4 bases and J 1 base, with 10 bases left between them. The CDR3 runs 14 residues. The CDR3 DNA follows: TGTGCCAGCAGCTCGCAGGGTGGGAACACTGAAGCTTTCTTT. Its protein is CASSSQGGNTEAFF.

The genes are TRBV11-3 and TRBJ2-2, with TRBD1 matching 7 bases. Germline values: CDR1 SGHNT, CDR2 YENEEA. This CDR3 contains 18 residues. Losses at the gene ends were 0 bases for V and 2 bases for J; bases not matched to a gene: 9. The CDR3 protein is CASSLETGLSSNTGELFF. The CDR3 DNA follows: TGTGCCAGCAGCTTAGAGACAGGGTTGTCCTCTAACACCGGGGAGCTGTTTTTT.

Worth noting for this clone: Other nucleotide sequences from this sample produce the same CDR3. This chain links TRBV5-4 with TRBJ2-5; TRBD2 is a possible D gene (6 bases). The CDR3 spans 13 residues. CDR1 and CDR2 from the germline V gene are SGHNT and YYREEE (reference sequence). V shed 2 bases and J shed 2 bases, with 7 bases lying between them. This chain's CDR3 is CASSFRGQETQYF. DNA for the CDR3: TGTGCCAGCAGCTTCCGGGGGCAAGAGACCCAGTACTTC.

The V gene is TRBV6-6, the J gene TRBJ2-7; 8 nucleotides align to TRBD2. This CDR3 is built from 14 residues. V was clipped by 0 bases and J by 10 bases; unmatched bases: 8. Germline V lookup: CDR1 MNHNY, CDR2 SVGAGI (reference sequence). The CDR3 sequence: CASSYSVSGTEQYF. Written as DNA, the CDR3 is TGTGCCAGCAGTTACTCGGTTAGCGGGACGGAACAGTACTTC.

In nucleotides, the CDR3 is TGTGCCAGCAGCTCCGGGAGGGGCACAGATACGCAGTATTTT. Its translation is CASSSGRGTDTQYF. The chain carries TRBV5-4 and TRBJ2-3; 8 positions agree with TRBD2. V was clipped by 3 bases and J by 1 base; unmatched bases: 1. CDR1 and CDR2 from the germline V gene are SGHNT and YYREEE (reference sequence). The CDR3 covers 14 residues.

The chain carries TRBV7-9 and TRBJ2-7; no reliable D call. This CDR3 contains 16 residues. Germline loops: CDR1 SEHNR, CDR2 FQNEAQ (reference sequence). V was trimmed by 8 bases and J by 3 bases, leaving 23 bases between them. DNA of the CDR3: TGTGCCAGCCCCCCCTTAGATACCCCTTCTCGCTACGAGCAGTACTTC. Its protein product is CASPPLDTPSRYEQYF. The whole variable domain, remainder taken from reference TRBV7-9 and TRBJ2-7, is DTGVSQNPRHKITKRGQNVTFRCDPISEHNRLYWYRQTLGQGPEFLTYFQNEAQLEKSRLLSDRFSAERPKGSFSTLEIQRTEQGDSAMYLCASPPLDTPSRYEQYFGPGTRLTVT.

This chain joins TRBV4-1 and TRBJ2-3, with 10 bases identical to TRBD2. V dropped 0 bases and J dropped 0; count of bases not matched to a gene: 3. The CDR3 length is 17 residues. Germline V gene data show CDR1 as MGHRA and CDR2 as YSYEKL. This CDR3 is CASSQDKTSGSTDTQYF. The CDR3 nucleotides are TGCGCCAGCAGCCAAGATAAGACTAGCGGGAGCACAGATACGCAGTATTTT.